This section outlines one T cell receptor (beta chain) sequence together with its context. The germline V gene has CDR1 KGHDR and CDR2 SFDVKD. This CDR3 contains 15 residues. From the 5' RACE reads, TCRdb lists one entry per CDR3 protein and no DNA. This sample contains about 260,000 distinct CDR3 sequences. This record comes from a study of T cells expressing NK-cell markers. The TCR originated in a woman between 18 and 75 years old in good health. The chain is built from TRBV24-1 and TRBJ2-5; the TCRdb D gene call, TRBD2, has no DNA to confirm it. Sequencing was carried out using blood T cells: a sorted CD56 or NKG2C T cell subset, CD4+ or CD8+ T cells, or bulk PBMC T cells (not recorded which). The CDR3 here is CATGVAGDLFETQYF.